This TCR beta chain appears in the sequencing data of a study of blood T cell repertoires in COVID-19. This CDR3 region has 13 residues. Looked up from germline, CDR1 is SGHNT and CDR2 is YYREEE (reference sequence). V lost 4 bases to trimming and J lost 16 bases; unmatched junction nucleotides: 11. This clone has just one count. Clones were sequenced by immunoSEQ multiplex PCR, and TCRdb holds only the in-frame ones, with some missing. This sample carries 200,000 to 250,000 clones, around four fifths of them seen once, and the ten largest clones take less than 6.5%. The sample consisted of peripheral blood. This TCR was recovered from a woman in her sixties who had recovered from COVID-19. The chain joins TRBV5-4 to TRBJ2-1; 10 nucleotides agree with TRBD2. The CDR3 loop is CASSRNTAGGPFF. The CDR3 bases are TGTGCCAGCAGCCGGAACACAGCGGGGGGGCCTTTCTTC.